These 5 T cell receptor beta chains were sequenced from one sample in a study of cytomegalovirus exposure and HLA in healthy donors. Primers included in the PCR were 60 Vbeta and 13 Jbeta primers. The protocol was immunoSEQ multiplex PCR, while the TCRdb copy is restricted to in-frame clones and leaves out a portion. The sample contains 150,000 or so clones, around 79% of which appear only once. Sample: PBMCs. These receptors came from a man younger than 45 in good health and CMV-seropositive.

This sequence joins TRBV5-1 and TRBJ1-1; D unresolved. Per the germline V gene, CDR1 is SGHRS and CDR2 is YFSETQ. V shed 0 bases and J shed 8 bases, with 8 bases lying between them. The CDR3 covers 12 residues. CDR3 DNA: TGCGCCAGCAGCTTGGCCGGAGGCGAAGCTTTCTTT. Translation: CASSLAGGEAFF. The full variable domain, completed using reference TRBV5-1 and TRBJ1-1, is KAGVTQTPRYLIKTRGQQVTLSCSPISGHRSVSWYQQTPGQGLQFLFEYFSETQRNKGNFPGRFSGRQFSNSRSEMNVSTLELGDSALYLCASSLAGGEAFFGQGTRLTVV.

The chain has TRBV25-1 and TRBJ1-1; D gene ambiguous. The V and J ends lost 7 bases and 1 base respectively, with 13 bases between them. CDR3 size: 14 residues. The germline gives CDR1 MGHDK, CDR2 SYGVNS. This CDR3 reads CASTKSEGNTEAFF. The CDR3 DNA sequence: TGTGCCAGCACCAAAAGTGAGGGGAACACTGAAGCTTTCTTT.

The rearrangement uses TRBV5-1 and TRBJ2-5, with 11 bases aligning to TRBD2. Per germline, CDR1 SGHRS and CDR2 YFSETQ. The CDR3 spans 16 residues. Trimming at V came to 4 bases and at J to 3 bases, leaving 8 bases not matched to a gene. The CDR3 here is CASSRASGGTKETQYF. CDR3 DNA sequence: TGCGCCAGCAGCCGGGCTAGCGGGGGGACCAAAGAGACCCAGTACTTC.

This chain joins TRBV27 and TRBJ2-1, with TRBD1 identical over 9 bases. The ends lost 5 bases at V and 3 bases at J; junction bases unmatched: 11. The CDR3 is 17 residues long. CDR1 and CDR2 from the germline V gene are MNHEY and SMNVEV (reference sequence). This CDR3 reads CASSGPGTGNHYNEQFF. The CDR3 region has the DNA TGTGCCAGCAGTGGACCCGGGACAGGGAATCACTACAATGAGCAGTTCTTC.

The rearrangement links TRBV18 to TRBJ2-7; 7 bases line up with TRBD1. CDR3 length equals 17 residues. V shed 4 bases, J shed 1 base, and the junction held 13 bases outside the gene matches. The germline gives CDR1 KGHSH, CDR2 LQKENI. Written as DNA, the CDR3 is TGTGCCAGCTCACGGAGCTCGACAGGGCCTCATTCCTACGAGCAGTACTTC. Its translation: CASSRSSTGPHSYEQYF.